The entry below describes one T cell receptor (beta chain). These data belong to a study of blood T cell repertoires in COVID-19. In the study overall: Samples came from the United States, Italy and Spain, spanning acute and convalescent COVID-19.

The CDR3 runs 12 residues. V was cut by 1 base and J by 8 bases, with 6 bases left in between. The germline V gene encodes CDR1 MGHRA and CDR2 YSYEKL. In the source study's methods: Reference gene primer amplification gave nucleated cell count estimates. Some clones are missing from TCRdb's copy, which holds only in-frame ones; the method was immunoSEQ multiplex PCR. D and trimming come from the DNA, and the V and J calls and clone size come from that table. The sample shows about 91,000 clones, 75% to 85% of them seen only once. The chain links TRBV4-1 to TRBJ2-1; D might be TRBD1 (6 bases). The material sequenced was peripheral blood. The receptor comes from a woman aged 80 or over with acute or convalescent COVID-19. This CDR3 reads CASSQAGDEQFF. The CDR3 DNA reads TGCGCCAGCAGCCAAGCAGGGGATGAGCAGTTCTTC.